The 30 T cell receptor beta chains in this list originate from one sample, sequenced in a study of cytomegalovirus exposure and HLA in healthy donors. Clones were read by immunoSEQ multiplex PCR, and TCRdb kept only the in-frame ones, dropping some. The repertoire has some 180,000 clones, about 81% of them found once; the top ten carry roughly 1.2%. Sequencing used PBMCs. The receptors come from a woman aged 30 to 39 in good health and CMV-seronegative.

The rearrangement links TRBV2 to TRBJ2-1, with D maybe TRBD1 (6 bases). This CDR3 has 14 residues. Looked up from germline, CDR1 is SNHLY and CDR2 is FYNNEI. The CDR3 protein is CASLRGSSYNEQFF. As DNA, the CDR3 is TGTGCTAGTCTCAGGGGAAGCTCCTACAATGAGCAGTTCTTC.

CDR3 nucleotide sequence: TGTGCCATCACTCAGGGGATCAACTCTGGAAACACCATATATTTT. As protein: CAITQGINSGNTIYF. The rearrangement joins TRBV10-3 to TRBJ1-3, with D maybe TRBD1 (6 bases). Trimming shortened V by 7 bases and J by 0 bases, and 13 bases separated the two germline ends. The germline V gene encodes CDR1 ENHRY and CDR2 SYGVKD. This CDR3 region has 15 residues.

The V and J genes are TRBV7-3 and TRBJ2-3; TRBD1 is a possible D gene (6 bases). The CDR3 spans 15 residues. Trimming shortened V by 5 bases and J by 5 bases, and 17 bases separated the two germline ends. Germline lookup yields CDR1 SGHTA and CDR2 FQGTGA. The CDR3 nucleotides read TGTGCCAGCAGCGAAGCGCAGGGGAGTCAAGATACGCAGTATTTT. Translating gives CASSEAQGSQDTQYF.

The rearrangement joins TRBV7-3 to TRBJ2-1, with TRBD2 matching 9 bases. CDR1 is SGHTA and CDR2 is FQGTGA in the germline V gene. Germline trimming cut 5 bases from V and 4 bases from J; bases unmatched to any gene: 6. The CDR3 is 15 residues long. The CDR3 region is CASSPGSGGYNEQFF. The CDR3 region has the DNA TGTGCCAGCAGCCCCGGTAGCGGGGGATACAATGAGCAGTTCTTC. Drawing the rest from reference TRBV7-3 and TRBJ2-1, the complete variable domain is GAGVSQTPSNKVTEKGKYVELRCDPISGHTALYWYRQSLGQGPEFLIYFQGTGAADDSGLPNDRFFAVRPEGSVSTLKIQRTERGDSAVYLCASSPGSGGYNEQFFGPGTRLTVL.

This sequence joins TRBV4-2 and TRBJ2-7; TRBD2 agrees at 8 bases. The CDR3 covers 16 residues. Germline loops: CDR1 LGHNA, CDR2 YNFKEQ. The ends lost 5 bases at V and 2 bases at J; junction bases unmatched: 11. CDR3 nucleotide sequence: TGTGCCAGCAGCGGATCCTACGGGGGGGGCCCCTACGAGCAGTACTTC. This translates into CASSGSYGGGPYEQYF.

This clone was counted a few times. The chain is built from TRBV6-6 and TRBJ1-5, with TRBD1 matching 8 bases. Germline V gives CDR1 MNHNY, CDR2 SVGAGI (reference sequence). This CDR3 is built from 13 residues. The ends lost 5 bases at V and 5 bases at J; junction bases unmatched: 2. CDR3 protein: CASSGTGYQPQHF. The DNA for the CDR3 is TGTGCCAGCAGTGGGACAGGTTATCAGCCCCAGCATTTT.

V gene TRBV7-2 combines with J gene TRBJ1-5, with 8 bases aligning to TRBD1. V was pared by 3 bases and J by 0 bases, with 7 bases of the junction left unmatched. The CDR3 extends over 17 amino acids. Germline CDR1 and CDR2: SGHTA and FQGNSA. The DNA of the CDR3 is TGTGCCAGCAGCTTCTCCAGGGGGCCGAATAGCAATCAGCCCCAGCATTTT. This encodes CASSFSRGPNSNQPQHF.

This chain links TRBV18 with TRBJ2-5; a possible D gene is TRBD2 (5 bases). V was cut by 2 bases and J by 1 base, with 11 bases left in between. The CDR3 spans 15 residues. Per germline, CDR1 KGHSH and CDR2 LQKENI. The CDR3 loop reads CASSPNVLAQETQYF. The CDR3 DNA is TGTGCCAGCTCACCAAATGTCCTAGCCCAAGAGACCCAGTACTTC.

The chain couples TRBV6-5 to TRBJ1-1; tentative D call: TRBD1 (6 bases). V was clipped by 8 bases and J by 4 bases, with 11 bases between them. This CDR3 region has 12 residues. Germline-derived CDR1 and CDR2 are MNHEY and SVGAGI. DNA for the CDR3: TGTGCCAGCTCAAGGGGGAGCACTGAAGCTTTCTTT. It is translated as CASSRGSTEAFF.

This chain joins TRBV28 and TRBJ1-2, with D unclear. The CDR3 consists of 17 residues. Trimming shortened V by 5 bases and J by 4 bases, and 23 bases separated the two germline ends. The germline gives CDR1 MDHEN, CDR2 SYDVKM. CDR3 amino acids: CASSPILTGSNSYGYTF. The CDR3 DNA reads TGTGCCAGCAGTCCCATCCTTACCGGGTCGAATAGCTATGGCTACACCTTC.

CDR3 protein: CASSFLGQTTYEQYF. The CDR3 coding sequence is TGTGCCAGCAGCTTTTTAGGACAGACAACCTACGAGCAGTACTTC. The chain couples TRBV5-5 to TRBJ2-7; a possible D gene is TRBD1 (6 bases). V gave up 2 bases and J gave up 2 bases, with 14 bases separating them. Germline CDR1 and CDR2: SGHKS and YYEKEE (reference sequence). The CDR3 has 15 residues. The full variable domain, rest sourced from reference TRBV5-5 and TRBJ2-7, is DAGVTQSPTHLIKTRGQQVTLRCSPISGHKSVSWYQQVLGQGPQFIFQYYEKEERGRGNFPDRFSARQFPNYSSELNVNALLLGDSALYLCASSFLGQTTYEQYFGPGTRLTVT.

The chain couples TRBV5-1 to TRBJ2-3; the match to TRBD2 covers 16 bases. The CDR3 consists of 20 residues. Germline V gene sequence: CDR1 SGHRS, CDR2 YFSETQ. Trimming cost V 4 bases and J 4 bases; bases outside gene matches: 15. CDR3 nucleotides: TGCGCCAGCAGCCCACGGATCGGGACTAGCGGGGGGGCCGGCGCAGATACGCAGTATTTT. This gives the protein CASSPRIGTSGGAGADTQYF.

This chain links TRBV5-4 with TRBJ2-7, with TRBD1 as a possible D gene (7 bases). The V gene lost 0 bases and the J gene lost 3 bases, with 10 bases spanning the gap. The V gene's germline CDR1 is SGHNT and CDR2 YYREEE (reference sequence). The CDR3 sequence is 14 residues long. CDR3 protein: CASSLDQGGYEQYF. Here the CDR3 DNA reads TGTGCCAGCAGCTTGGACCAGGGGGGCTACGAGCAGTACTTC.

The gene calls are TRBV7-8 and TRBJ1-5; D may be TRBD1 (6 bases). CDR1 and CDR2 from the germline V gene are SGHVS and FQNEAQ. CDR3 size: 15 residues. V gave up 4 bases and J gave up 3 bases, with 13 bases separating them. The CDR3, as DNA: TGTGCCAGCAGCTCCGACAGGTGGAACAATCAGCCCCAGCATTTT. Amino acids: CASSSDRWNNQPQHF. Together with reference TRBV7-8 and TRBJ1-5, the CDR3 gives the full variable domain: GAGVSQSPRYKVAKRGQDVALRCDPISGHVSLFWYQQALGQGPEFLTYFQNEAQLDKSGLPSDRFFAERPEGSVSTLKIQRTQQEDSAVYLCASSSDRWNNQPQHFGDGTRLSIL.

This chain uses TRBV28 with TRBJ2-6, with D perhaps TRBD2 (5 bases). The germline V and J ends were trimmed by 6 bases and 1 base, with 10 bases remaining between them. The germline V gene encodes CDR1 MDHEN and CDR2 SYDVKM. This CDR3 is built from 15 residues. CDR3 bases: TGTGCCAGCAGCCATCGGGAATCTGGGGCCAACGTCCTGACTTTC. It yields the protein CASSHRESGANVLTF.

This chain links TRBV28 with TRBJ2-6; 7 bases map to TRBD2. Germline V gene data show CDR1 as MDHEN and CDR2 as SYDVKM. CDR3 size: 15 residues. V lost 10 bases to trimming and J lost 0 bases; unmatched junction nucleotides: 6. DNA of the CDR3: TGTGCCATAACCGGGGGGTACTCTGGGGCCAACGTCCTGACTTTC. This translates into CAITGGYSGANVLTF. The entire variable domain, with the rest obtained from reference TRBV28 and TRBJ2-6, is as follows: DVKVTQSSRYLVKRTGEKVFLECVQDMDHENMFWYRQDPGLGLRLIYFSYDVKMKEKGDIPEGYSVSREKKERFSLILESASTNQTSMYLCAITGGYSGANVLTFGAGSRLTVL.

The CDR3 nucleotides read TGTGCCAGCAGAAGGAAAAGCGGGGGGCTCCAAGAGACCCAGTACTTC. It yields the protein CASRRKSGGLQETQYF. The gene calls are TRBV2 and TRBJ2-5; TRBD2 matches at 9 bases. The CDR3 loop spans 16 amino acids. Germline trimming cut 6 bases from V and 1 base from J; bases unmatched to any gene: 9. Germline V lookup: CDR1 SNHLY, CDR2 FYNNEI.

As DNA, the CDR3 is TGTGCCAGCTCGGAACAGTGGCATCAGCCCCAGCATTTT. Translated: CASSEQWHQPQHF. The chain joins TRBV6-1 to TRBJ1-5; D gene ambiguous. CDR3 length: 13 residues. Germline CDR1 reads MNHNS; CDR2 reads SASEGT. Trimming cost V 8 bases and J 5 bases, with 13 bases left between them.

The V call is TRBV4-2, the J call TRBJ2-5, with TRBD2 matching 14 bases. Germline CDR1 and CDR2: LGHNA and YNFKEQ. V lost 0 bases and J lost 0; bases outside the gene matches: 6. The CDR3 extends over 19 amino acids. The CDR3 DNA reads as TGTGCCAGCAGCCAAGATGGAGGACTAGCGGGGGGAGACCAAGAGACCCAGTACTTC. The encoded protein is CASSQDGGLAGGDQETQYF.

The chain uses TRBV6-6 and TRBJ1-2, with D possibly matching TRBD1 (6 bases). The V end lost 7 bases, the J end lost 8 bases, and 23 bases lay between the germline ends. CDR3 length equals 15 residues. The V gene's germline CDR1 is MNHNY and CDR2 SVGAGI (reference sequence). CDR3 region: CASTPPGGGWGGYTF. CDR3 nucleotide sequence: TGTGCCAGCACCCCGCCCGGGGGGGGCTGGGGGGGCTACACCTTC.

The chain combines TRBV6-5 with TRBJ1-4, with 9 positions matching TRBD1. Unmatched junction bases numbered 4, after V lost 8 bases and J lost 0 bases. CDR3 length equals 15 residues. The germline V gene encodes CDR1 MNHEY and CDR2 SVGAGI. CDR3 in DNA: TGTGCCAGCCAGACAGGGGGGGCAACTAATGAAAAACTGTTTTTT. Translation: CASQTGGATNEKLFF.

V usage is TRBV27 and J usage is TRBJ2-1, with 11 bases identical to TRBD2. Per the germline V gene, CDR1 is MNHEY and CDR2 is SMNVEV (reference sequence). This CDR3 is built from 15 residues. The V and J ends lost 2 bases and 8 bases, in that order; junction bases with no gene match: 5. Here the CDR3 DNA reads TGTGCCAGCAGTTTACCGACTAGCGGGATGGATGAGCAGTTCTTC. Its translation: CASSLPTSGMDEQFF.

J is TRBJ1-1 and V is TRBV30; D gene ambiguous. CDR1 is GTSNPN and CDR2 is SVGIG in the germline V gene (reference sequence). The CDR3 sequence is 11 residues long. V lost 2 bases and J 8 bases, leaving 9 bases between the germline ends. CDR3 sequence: CAWSPLLEAFF. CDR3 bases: TGTGCCTGGAGTCCTCTTCTAGAAGCTTTCTTT.

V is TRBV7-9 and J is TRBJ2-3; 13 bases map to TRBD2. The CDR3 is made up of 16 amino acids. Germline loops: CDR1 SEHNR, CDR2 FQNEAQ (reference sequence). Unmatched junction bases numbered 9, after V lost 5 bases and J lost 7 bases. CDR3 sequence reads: CASSPKGLAGNHTQYF. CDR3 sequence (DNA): TGTGCCAGCAGCCCTAAGGGACTAGCGGGGAACCATACGCAGTATTTT.

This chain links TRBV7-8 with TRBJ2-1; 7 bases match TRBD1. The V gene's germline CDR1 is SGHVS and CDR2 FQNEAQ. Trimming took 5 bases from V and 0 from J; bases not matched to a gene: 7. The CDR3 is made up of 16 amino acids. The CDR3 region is CASSTWTGSSYNEQFF. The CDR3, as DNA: TGTGCCAGCAGCACATGGACAGGTAGCTCCTACAATGAGCAGTTCTTC.

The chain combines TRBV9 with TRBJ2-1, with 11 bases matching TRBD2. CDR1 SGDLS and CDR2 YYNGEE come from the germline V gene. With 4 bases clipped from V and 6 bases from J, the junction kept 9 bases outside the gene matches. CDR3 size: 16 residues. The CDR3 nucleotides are TGTGCCAGCAGCCCCAGCGGGACTAGCGGAACCAATGAGCAGTTCTTC. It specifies CASSPSGTSGTNEQFF.

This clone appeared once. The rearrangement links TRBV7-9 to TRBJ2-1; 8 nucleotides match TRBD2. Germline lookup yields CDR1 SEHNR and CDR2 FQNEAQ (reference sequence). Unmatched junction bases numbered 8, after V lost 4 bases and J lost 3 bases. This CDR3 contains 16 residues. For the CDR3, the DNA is TGTGCCAGCAGCTGGCCCCCTCGGGGGGGCTACAATGAGCAGTTCTTC. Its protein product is CASSWPPRGGYNEQFF.

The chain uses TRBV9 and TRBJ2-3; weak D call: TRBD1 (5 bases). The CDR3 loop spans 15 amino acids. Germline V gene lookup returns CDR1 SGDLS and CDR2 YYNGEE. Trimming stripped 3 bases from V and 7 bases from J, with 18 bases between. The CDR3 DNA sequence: TGTGCCAGCAGCGAACCTTTGCAGGGTGTTTATACGCAGTATTTT. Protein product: CASSEPLQGVYTQYF. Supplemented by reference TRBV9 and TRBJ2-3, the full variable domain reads DSGVTQTPKHLITATGQRVTLRCSPRSGDLSVYWYQQSLDQGLQFLIQYYNGEERAKGNILERFSAQQFPDLHSELNLSSLELGDSALYFCASSEPLQGVYTQYFGPGTRLTVL.

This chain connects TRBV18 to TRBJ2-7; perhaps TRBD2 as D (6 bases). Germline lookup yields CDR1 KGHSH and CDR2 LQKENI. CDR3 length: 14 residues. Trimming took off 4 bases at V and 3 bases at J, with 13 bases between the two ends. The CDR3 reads CASSQAAGFYEQYF. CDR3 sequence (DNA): TGTGCCAGCTCACAGGCAGCGGGCTTCTACGAGCAGTACTTC. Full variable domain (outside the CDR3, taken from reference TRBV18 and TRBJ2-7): NAGVMQNPRHLVRRRGQEARLRCSPMKGHSHVYWYRQLPEEGLKFMVYLQKENIIDESGMPKERFSAEFPKEGPSILRIQQVVRGDSAAYFCASSQAAGFYEQYFGPGTRLTVT.

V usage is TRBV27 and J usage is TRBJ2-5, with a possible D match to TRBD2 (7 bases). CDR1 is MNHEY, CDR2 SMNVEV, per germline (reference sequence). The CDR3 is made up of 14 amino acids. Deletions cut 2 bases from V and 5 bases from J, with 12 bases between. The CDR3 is CASSLIGGGETQYF. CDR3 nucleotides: TGTGCCAGCAGTTTAATCGGCGGGGGCGAGACCCAGTACTTC.